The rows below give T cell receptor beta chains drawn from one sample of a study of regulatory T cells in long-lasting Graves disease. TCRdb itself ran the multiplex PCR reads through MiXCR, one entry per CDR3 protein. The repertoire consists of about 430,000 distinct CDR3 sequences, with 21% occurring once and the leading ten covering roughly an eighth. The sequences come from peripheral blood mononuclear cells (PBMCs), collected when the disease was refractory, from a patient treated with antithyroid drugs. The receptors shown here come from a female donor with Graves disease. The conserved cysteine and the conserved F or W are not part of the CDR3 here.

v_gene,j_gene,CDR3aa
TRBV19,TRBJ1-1,ASSISGTGTEAF
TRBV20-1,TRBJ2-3,SVQGRGTSGSGDTQY
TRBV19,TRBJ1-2,ASSLQTGSRGYT
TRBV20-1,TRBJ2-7,SVRTGRGGQY
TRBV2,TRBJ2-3,ASSEVVTDTQY
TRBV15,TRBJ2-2,ATSRDLGGGNTGELF
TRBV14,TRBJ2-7,ASSLRTGPGEQY
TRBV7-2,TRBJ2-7,ASSLTAFRGQSLKAYEQY
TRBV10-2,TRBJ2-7,ASSEWGIGLAGGSEQY
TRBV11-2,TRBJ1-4,ASSPTGTGASLMI
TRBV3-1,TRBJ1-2,ASSPGTGVRGYT
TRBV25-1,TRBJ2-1,ASARGTNNEQF
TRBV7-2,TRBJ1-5,ASSPGTGQNQPQH
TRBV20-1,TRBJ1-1,SARVWGLGTEAF
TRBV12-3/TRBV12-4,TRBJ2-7,ASSPSGDSSYEQY
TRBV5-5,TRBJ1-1,ASSSYQTGILGTEAF
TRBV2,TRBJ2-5,ASWGSSGEGGGQGTQY
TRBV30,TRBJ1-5,AWSIGQDQPQH
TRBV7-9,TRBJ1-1,ASRHREVNTEAF
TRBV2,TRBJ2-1,ASSPQRSYNEQF
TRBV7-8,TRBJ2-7,ASSSRVSYEQY
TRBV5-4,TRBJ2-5,ASSFGGRLETQY
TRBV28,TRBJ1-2,ASSFKDRGIAYT
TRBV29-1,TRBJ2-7,SVAGLAGPHEQY
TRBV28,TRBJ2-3,ASSFFPRLEFAGDTQY
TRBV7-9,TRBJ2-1,ASSLEGLAGGRYNEQF
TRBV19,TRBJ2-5,ASKGRGGRPQETQY
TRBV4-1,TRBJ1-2,ASSQNTRDYGYT
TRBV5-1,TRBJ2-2,ASSLANGDPNTGELF
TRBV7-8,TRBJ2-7,ASSPPGRGGYEQY
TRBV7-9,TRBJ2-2,ASSWDRGRTGELF
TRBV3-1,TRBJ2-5,ASSHRGGQETQY
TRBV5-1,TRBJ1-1,ASSWTGGSTEAF
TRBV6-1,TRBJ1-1,ASSEDVAF
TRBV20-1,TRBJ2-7,SAAGTGVLQY
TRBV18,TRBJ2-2,ASSGANTNTGELF
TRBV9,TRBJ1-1,ASSVETGAEAF
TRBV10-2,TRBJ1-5,ASSVESNQPQH
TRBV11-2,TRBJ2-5,ASSLVSSGRERETQY
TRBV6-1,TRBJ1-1,ASRSGQGARNTEAF
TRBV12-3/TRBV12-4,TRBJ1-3,ASSHGQSGNTTY
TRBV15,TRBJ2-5,ATSREPTGLIETQY
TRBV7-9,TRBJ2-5,ASSIPGQTLQETQY
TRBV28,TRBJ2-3,ASSFWAGGKNTDTQY
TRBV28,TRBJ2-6,ASLSSPGTPNSGANVLT
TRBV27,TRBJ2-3,ASRQPGTSGSTPDTQY
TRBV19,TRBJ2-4,ASSMGVIQY
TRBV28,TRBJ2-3,ASSNTNRDTQY
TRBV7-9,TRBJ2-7,ASSSGFSLLIEQY
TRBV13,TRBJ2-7,ASSTILGTETTYEQY
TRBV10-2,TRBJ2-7,ASSELGSGAYEQY
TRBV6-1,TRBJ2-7,ASRGQGYEQY
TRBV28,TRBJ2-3,ASSGTSRTDTQY
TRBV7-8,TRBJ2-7,ASSHGIGFTYEQY